This entry is about one T cell receptor (beta chain). Its cognate antigen is unknown. The sample is drawn from a study of T cell repertoires in cytomegalovirus infection. From the reads, TCRdb called clonotypes with MiXCR, one entry per CDR3 protein. The sample carries some 940,000 distinct CDR3 sequences, 30% to 40% recorded once. The source was cultured CD8+ T cells from PBMCs, collected from culture after CMV antigen stimulation. The receptor's source is a human donor in good health (CMV status not recorded). Some clones in this sample may be carry-over from other donors' samples.

CDR3 nucleotides: TGTGCCACCAGCAGCGCCCCCGGGGAGCTGTTTTTT. It specifies CATSSAPGELFF. The rearrangement joins TRBV15 to TRBJ2-2, with D unresolved. The CDR3 loop spans 12 amino acids. V was trimmed by 3 bases and J by 6 bases, leaving 5 bases between them. CDR1 and CDR2 (germline): LNHNV, YYDKDF (reference sequence).